The 9 T cell receptor beta chains presented below share a single source sample, sequenced in a study of CD8 T cells in Susac syndrome. The RNA, about 0.45 to 1 ug, was put through reverse transcription using random hexamers. TCRdb reprocessed the immunoSEQ multiplex PCR reads with MiXCR, giving one entry per CDR3 protein. The sample carries around 270,000 distinct CDR3 sequences, roughly 85% recorded once. The source material was CD8+ T cells from PBMCs. These receptors came from a human donor with multiple sclerosis.

The gene calls are TRBV29-1 and TRBJ2-7; 7 bases agree with TRBD2. The CDR3 length is 14 residues. The J segment lost 1 base and the V segment lost 3 bases, leaving 6 bases of the junction unmatched. Germline V gene lookup returns CDR1 SQVTM and CDR2 ANQGSEA. The CDR3 loop is CSVDSGGRSYEQYF. In DNA form, the CDR3 reads TGCAGCGTTGATTCCGGGGGGAGGTCCTACGAGCAGTACTTC.

The rearrangement links TRBV10-3 to TRBJ1-6, with 7 bases lining up with TRBD1. V shed 2 bases, J shed 3 bases, and the junction held 1 base outside the gene matches. Germline lookup yields CDR1 ENHRY and CDR2 SYGVKD. This CDR3 comprises 15 residues. This CDR3 is CAISEGDSYNSPLHF. For the CDR3, the DNA is TGTGCCATCAGTGAGGGGGACAGCTATAATTCACCCCTCCACTTT.

This chain joins TRBV29-1 and TRBJ2-3; D may match TRBD1 or TRBD2 (6 bases each). Germline V gene sequence: CDR1 SQVTM, CDR2 ANQGSEA. The ends were cut back, 3 bases at V and 2 bases at J, with 18 bases in the middle. This CDR3 has 16 residues. The CDR3 is CSVEGGGGRNTDTQYF. The CDR3 DNA is TGCAGCGTTGAGGGCGGAGGGGGTAGGAACACAGATACGCAGTATTTT.

The rearrangement joins TRBV6-5 to TRBJ1-1; 9 positions agree with TRBD1. The ends lost 5 bases at V and 6 bases at J; junction bases unmatched: 7. In germline, CDR1 is MNHEY, CDR2 SVGAGI. There are 14 residues in the CDR3. The CDR3 DNA reads TGTGCCAGCAGTCCTGACAGGGGGGCGGCTGAAGCTTTCTTT. Translated: CASSPDRGAAEAFF.

The chain links TRBV7-9 to TRBJ2-7, with 8 bases identical to TRBD2. The CDR3 is 14 residues long. The germline CDR1 and CDR2 sequences are SEHNR and FQNEAQ (reference sequence). Losses at the gene ends were 3 bases for V and 6 bases for J; bases not matched to a gene: 7. CDR3 bases: TGTGCCAGCAGCTTGACCGGGAGGGGGTCCGAGCAGTACTTC. It is translated as CASSLTGRGSEQYF. Full variable domain (missing parts from reference TRBV7-9 and TRBJ2-7): DTGVSQNPRHKITKRGQNVTFRCDPISEHNRLYWYRQTLGQGPEFLTYFQNEAQLEKSRLLSDRFSAERPKGSFSTLEIQRTEQGDSAMYLCASSLTGRGSEQYFGPGTRLTVT.

This clonotype was detected once. The chain joins TRBV6-6 to TRBJ1-5; TRBD1 matches at 7 bases. CDR3 size: 16 residues. Unmatched junction bases numbered 7, after V lost 2 bases and J lost 3 bases. Looked up from germline, CDR1 is MNHNY and CDR2 is SVGAGI (reference sequence). The CDR3 is CASSYIRGAVNQPQHF. For the CDR3, the DNA is TGTGCCAGCAGTTACATCAGGGGGGCGGTCAATCAGCCCCAGCATTTT.

V is TRBV7-9 and J is TRBJ2-7; TRBD2 aligns across 13 bases. V was pared by 5 bases and J by 6 bases, with 13 bases of the junction left unmatched. The CDR3 totals 17 residues. Germline values: CDR1 SEHNR, CDR2 FQNEAQ (reference sequence). CDR3 sequence: CASSPRTSGSFEGEQYF. The CDR3 DNA sequence: TGTGCCAGCAGCCCTAGGACTAGCGGGAGCTTCGAAGGCGAGCAGTACTTC.

This rearrangement joins TRBV12-3 or TRBV12-4 to TRBJ1-2; D is unresolved. V was trimmed by 6 bases and J by 6 bases, leaving 20 bases between them. This CDR3 has 15 amino acids. CDR3 sequence: CASRTSADTFHGYTF. The CDR3 DNA is TGTGCCAGCAGGACATCGGCAGATACCTTTCATGGCTACACCTTC.

The rearrangement links TRBV6-5 to TRBJ1-1, with 7 bases matching TRBD1. Unmatched junction bases numbered 5, after V lost 2 bases and J lost 5 bases. This CDR3 has 14 amino acids. Germline CDR1 and CDR2: MNHEY and SVGAGI. The CDR3 is CASSYKQGGTEAFF. CDR3 DNA sequence: TGTGCCAGCAGTTACAAGCAGGGGGGGACTGAAGCTTTCTTT.